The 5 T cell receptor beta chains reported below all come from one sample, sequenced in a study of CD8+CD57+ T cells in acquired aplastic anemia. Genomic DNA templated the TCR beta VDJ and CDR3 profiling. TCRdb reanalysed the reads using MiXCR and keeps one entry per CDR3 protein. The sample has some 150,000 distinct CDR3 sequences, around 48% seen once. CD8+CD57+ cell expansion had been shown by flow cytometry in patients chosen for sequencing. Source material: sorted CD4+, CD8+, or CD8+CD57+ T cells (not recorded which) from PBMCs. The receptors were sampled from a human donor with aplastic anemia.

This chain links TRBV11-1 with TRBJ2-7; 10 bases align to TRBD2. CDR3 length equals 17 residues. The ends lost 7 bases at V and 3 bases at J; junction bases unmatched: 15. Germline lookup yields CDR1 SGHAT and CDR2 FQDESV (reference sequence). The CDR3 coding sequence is TGTGCCAGCACCGCCCCCGGGGCTAGCGGGGGACACTACGAGCAGTACTTC. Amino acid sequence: CASTAPGASGGHYEQYF.

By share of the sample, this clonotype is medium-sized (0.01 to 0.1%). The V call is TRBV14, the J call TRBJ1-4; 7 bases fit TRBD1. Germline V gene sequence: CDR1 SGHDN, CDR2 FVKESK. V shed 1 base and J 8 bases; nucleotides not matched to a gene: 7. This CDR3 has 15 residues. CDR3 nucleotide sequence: TGTGCCAGCAGCCAAGTTCGACAGGGAGGCGAAAAACTGTTTTTT. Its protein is CASSQVRQGGEKLFF.

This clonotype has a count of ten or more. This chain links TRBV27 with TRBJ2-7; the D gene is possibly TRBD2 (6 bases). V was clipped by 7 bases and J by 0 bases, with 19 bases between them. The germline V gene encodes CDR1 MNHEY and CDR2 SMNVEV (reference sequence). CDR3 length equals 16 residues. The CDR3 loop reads CASTRRAGISSYEQYF. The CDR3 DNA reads TGTGCCAGCACCCGGAGGGCAGGGATAAGCTCCTACGAGCAGTACTTC.

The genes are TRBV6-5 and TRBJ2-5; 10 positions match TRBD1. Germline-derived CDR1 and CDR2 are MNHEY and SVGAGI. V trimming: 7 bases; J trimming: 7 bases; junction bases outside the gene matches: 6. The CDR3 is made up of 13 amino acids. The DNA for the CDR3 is TGTGCCAGCACCAGGACAGGGGGGGTGACCCAGTACTTC. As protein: CASTRTGGVTQYF.

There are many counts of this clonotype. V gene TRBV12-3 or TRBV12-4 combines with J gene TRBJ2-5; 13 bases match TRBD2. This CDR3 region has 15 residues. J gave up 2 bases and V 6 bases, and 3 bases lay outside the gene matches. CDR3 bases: TGTGCCAGCAGGCCGACTAGCGGGGGGCAAGAGACCCAGTACTTC. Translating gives CASRPTSGGQETQYF.